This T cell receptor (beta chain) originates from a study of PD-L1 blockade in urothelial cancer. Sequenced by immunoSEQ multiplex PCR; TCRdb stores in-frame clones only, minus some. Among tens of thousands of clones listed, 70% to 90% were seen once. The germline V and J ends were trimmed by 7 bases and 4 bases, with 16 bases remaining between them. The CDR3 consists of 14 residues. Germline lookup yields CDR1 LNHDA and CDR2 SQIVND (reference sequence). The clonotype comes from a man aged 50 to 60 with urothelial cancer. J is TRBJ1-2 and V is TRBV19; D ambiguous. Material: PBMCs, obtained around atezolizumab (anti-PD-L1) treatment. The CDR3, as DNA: TGTGCCAGTACCAAGGCACAGAACACCTATGGCTACACCTTC. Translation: CASTKAQNTYGYTF. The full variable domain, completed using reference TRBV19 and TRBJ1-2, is DGGITQSPKYLFRKEGQNVTLSCEQNLNHDAMYWYRQDPGQGLRLIYYSQIVNDFQKGDIAEGYSVSREKKESFPLTVTSAQKNPTAFYLCASTKAQNTYGYTFGSGTRLTVV.